What follows are 22 T cell receptor beta chains derived from one specimen sequenced in a study of shared clonotypes between healthy human individuals. Data came from immunoSEQ multiplex PCR; TCRdb stores just in-frame clones and leaves some out. The table includes about 1.4 million clones, more than 95% detected once. Sample: naive CD4+ T cells sorted from blood. Subset defined: CD45RA+ positively selected. The receptors shown here come from a man aged 30-40 years in good health.

On this clone itself: Additional DNA sequences in this sample encode the identical CDR3. The chain has TRBV18 and TRBJ2-3, with 7 bases identical to TRBD1. Unmatched junction bases numbered 6, after V lost 6 bases and J lost 6 bases. CDR1 and CDR2 (germline): KGHSH, LQKENI. The CDR3 sequence is 13 residues long. The CDR3 DNA reads TGTGCCAGCTCGCCATCCAGGGGGGATACGCAGTATTTT. Translation gives CASSPSRGDTQYF.

The J gene is TRBJ2-3, the V gene TRBV5-1, with 7 positions matching TRBD2. The germline CDR1 and CDR2 sequences are SGHRS and YFSETQ. Trimming removed 4 bases from V and 0 bases from J; junction bases left unmatched: 5. The CDR3 length is 15 residues. The CDR3 spells CASSAGLGSTDTQYF. DNA of the CDR3: TGCGCCAGCAGCGCCGGACTAGGTAGCACAGATACGCAGTATTTT.

The rearrangement uses TRBV7-9 and TRBJ1-2; TRBD1 matches at 9 bases. After removal of 3 bases from V and 3 bases from J, the junction contained 8 bases not matched to a gene. The CDR3 has 16 residues. Germline lookup yields CDR1 SEHNR and CDR2 FQNEAQ (reference sequence). CDR3 nucleotides: TGTGCCAGCAGCTTGAAGGGACAGGGCTCCTACTATGGCTACACCTTC. Its protein product is CASSLKGQGSYYGYTF.

The V and J genes are TRBV27 and TRBJ1-3, with D hard to call. Germline V gene sequence: CDR1 MNHEY, CDR2 SMNVEV (reference sequence). The ends were cut back, 5 bases at V and 4 bases at J, with 21 bases in the middle. CDR3 size: 17 residues. Here the CDR3 DNA reads TGTGCCAGCAGTCGTGACCTTGGACCCATCGGGGGAAACACCATATATTTT. Translating it yields CASSRDLGPIGGNTIYF.

The chain recombines TRBV5-1 with TRBJ2-3; no reliable D call. V was pared by 4 bases and J by 1 base, with 13 bases between. CDR3 size: 15 residues. Germline CDR1 is SGHRS and CDR2 is YFSETQ. The CDR3 reads CASSPDGSGTDTQYF. The DNA of the CDR3 is TGCGCCAGCAGCCCGGACGGGTCGGGCACAGATACGCAGTATTTT. The complete variable domain, with remaining parts taken from reference TRBV5-1 and TRBJ2-3, reads KAGVTQTPRYLIKTRGQQVTLSCSPISGHRSVSWYQQTPGQGLQFLFEYFSETQRNKGNFPGRFSGRQFSNSRSEMNVSTLELGDSALYLCASSPDGSGTDTQYFGPGTRLTVL.

This clone was observed once. The gene calls are TRBV2 and TRBJ1-5; D is uncertain. The length of the CDR3 is 13 residues. The germline gives CDR1 SNHLY, CDR2 FYNNEI. V was pared by 4 bases and J by 5 bases, with 9 bases between. This CDR3 reads CASSGGAYQPQHF. The CDR3 region has the DNA TGTGCCAGCAGTGGGGGAGCTTATCAGCCCCAGCATTTT.

The J gene is TRBJ1-4, the V gene TRBV30, with D possibly matching TRBD1 (5 bases). The CDR3 is 14 amino acids. Trimming left V 3 bases short and J 6 bases short, with 14 bases between. The germline CDR1 and CDR2 sequences are GTSNPN and SVGIG (reference sequence). The CDR3 sequence is CAWRALLGDEKLFF. CDR3 sequence (DNA): TGTGCCTGGAGGGCCCTTCTGGGGGATGAAAAACTGTTTTTT.

This rearrangement joins TRBV18 to TRBJ2-4; TRBD2 agrees at 9 bases. With 2 bases clipped from V and 6 bases from J, the junction kept 5 bases outside the gene matches. The CDR3 has 15 residues. The germline V gene encodes CDR1 KGHSH and CDR2 LQKENI. DNA of the CDR3: TGTGCCAGCTCACCAGCAGCGGGAGGCGGAAACATTCAGTACTTC. Translation gives CASSPAAGGGNIQYF.

The V and J genes are TRBV9 and TRBJ2-7; D gene unclear. This CDR3 is 13 amino acids long. V lost 0 bases and J lost 8, with 12 bases in between. Germline V gene sequence: CDR1 SGDLS, CDR2 YYNGEE. As DNA, the CDR3 is TGTGCCAGCAGCGTAGAAGGTCATTCTAAGCAGTACTTC. Its translation: CASSVEGHSKQYF.

The chain carries TRBV18 and TRBJ2-2, with 7 bases matching TRBD2. This CDR3 region has 15 residues. The ends lost 2 bases at V and 7 bases at J; junction bases unmatched: 7. Germline V gene data show CDR1 as KGHSH and CDR2 as LQKENI. The CDR3 sequence is CASSPRREHDGELFF. CDR3 nucleotides: TGTGCCAGCTCACCAAGGCGGGAGCACGACGGGGAGCTGTTTTTT.

In regard to this clone: Different DNA sequences within this sample yield the same CDR3. The chain has TRBV19 and TRBJ2-3; 13 positions match TRBD2. The junction had 2 bases not matched to a gene; V was cut back by 3 bases and J by 2 bases. The CDR3 sequence is 16 residues long. CDR1 is LNHDA, CDR2 SQIVND, per germline (reference sequence). CDR3 region: CASSIGLAGATDTQYF. CDR3 sequence (DNA): TGTGCCAGTAGTATTGGACTAGCGGGAGCCACAGATACGCAGTATTTT. The whole variable domain, remainder taken from reference TRBV19 and TRBJ2-3, is DGGITQSPKYLFRKEGQNVTLSCEQNLNHDAMYWYRQDPGQGLRLIYYSQIVNDFQKGDIAEGYSVSREKKESFPLTVTSAQKNPTAFYLCASSIGLAGATDTQYFGPGTRLTVL.

The table lists this clone with a count of one. V usage is TRBV5-4 and J usage is TRBJ1-3; D uncertain. This CDR3 region has 13 residues. CDR1 is SGHNT and CDR2 is YYREEE in the germline V gene (reference sequence). Between the trimmed V and J ends, which lost 2 bases and 5 bases, there was a span of 8 bases. CDR3 in amino acids: CASSFVGRNTIYF. CDR3 coding DNA: TGTGCCAGCAGCTTTGTCGGGAGAAACACCATATATTTT.

The CDR3, as DNA: TGCGCCAGCGGAGCGGTATCTAGCACAGATACGCAGTATTTT. This sequence encodes CASGAVSSTDTQYF. The rearrangement links TRBV10-2 to TRBJ2-3; tentatively, D is TRBD2 (5 bases). V was cut by 8 bases and J by 0 bases, with 12 bases left in between. CDR3 size: 14 residues. The germline CDR1 and CDR2 sequences are WSHSY and SAAADI.

The rearrangement links TRBV11-1 to TRBJ2-3; 7 bases match TRBD1. V gave up 6 bases and J gave up 6 bases; unmatched junction bases: 12. The length of the CDR3 is 15 residues. CDR1 is SGHAT and CDR2 is FQDESV in the germline V gene (reference sequence). CDR3 sequence reads: CASSLQGRHPDTQYF. The CDR3, as DNA: TGTGCCAGCAGTCTACAGGGGCGCCACCCGGATACGCAGTATTTT.

The chain carries TRBV28 and TRBJ2-3; a weak D match, TRBD1 (6 bases). Trimming left V 1 base short and J 3 bases short, with 11 bases between. CDR1 is MDHEN, CDR2 SYDVKM, per germline. The CDR3 length is 15 residues. CDR3 sequence reads: CASSLYQGRTDTQYF. The CDR3 coding sequence is TGTGCCAGCAGTTTATACCAGGGGAGAACAGATACGCAGTATTTT. Together with reference TRBV28 and TRBJ2-3, the CDR3 gives the full variable domain: DVKVTQSSRYLVKRTGEKVFLECVQDMDHENMFWYRQDPGLGLRLIYFSYDVKMKEKGDIPEGYSVSREKKERFSLILESASTNQTSMYLCASSLYQGRTDTQYFGPGTRLTVL.

V is TRBV5-1 and J is TRBJ2-5; either TRBD1 or TRBD2 may supply D (5 bases each). The CDR3 runs 11 residues. Germline lookup yields CDR1 SGHRS and CDR2 YFSETQ. V was cut by 1 base and J by 9 bases, with 7 bases left in between. CDR3 sequence (DNA): TGCGCCAGCAGCTTGAGAGGGGCCCAGTACTTC. Translated, it gives CASSLRGAQYF.

V is TRBV5-4 and J is TRBJ2-7; 8 bases are shared with TRBD1. The CDR3 is made up of 14 amino acids. V lost 1 base and J lost 5; bases outside the gene matches: 5. CDR1 is SGHNT and CDR2 is YYREEE in the germline V gene (reference sequence). Written as DNA, the CDR3 is TGTGCCAGCAGCTTGCAGGACAGGGTGAACGAGCAGTACTTC. Translation gives CASSLQDRVNEQYF.

The chain links TRBV18 to TRBJ2-7, with TRBD2 as a possible D gene (6 bases). Between the trimmed V and J ends, which lost 3 bases and 4 bases, there was a span of 19 bases. The CDR3 sequence is 16 residues long. Germline-derived CDR1 and CDR2 are KGHSH and LQKENI. The CDR3: CASSPILGSSGYEQYF. The DNA for the CDR3 is TGTGCCAGCTCACCCATTCTTGGGAGTAGCGGATACGAGCAGTACTTC.

The V gene is TRBV6-5, the J gene TRBJ1-1; 7 bases align to TRBD1. V gave up 6 bases and J gave up 6 bases; unmatched junction bases: 7. This CDR3 contains 13 residues. Germline CDR1 is MNHEY and CDR2 is SVGAGI. CDR3 DNA: TGTGCCAGCAGCCCTCCAGGGGGGGCTGAAGCTTTCTTT. This gives the protein CASSPPGGAEAFF.

The chain recombines TRBV7-2 with TRBJ2-3; D not certain. Germline V lookup: CDR1 SGHTA, CDR2 FQGNSA. Trimming removed 3 bases at V and 0 bases at J, with 13 bases between. The CDR3 sequence is 16 residues long. CDR3 in DNA: TGTGCCAGCAGCTTGGTGTCTGGGGTTAGCACAGATACGCAGTATTTT. It yields the protein CASSLVSGVSTDTQYF.

The rearrangement joins TRBV28 to TRBJ2-7, with 7 positions matching TRBD1. CDR3 length: 13 residues. V lost 6 bases to trimming and J lost 3 bases; unmatched junction nucleotides: 5. Per the germline V gene, CDR1 is MDHEN and CDR2 is SYDVKM. CDR3 in DNA: TGTGCCAGCAGGACGACAGGGCTCTACGAGCAGTACTTC. Translation: CASRTTGLYEQYF.

The gene calls are TRBV5-4 and TRBJ2-1; the match to TRBD2 covers 11 bases. Trimming took 0 bases from V and 4 from J; bases not matched to a gene: 6. CDR1 is SGHNT and CDR2 is YYREEE in the germline V gene (reference sequence). This CDR3 spans 17 amino acids. In DNA, the CDR3 is TGTGCCAGCAGCTTGGAGCCGACTAGCGGGGCGTACAATGAGCAGTTCTTC. Translated: CASSLEPTSGAYNEQFF.